This TCR beta chain is from a study of spatial heterogeneity in lung cancer. Across the whole study: The study consistently detected more beta-chain than alpha-chain sequences. In raw reads, more than 8.5 appearances on average were recorded for each unique TCR and UMI combination.

Time point of the sample: sample taken at primary tumor resection. 55 to 80 TRACERx patients with early, untreated non-small cell lung cancer donated samples. The CDR3 consists of 16 residues. Germline-derived CDR1 and CDR2 are MNHNY and SVGAGI (reference sequence). V dropped 6 bases and J dropped 2; count of bases not matched to a gene: 5. TCRdb passed the 5' RACE reads through MiXCR, listing each CDR3 protein once. Here the sample spans about 38,000 distinct CDR3 sequences, 6% to 8% being singletons. The chain joins TRBV6-6 to TRBJ2-3, with 13 bases aligning to TRBD2. The receptor comes from a male donor with early-stage non-small cell lung cancer. The specimen comprised PBMCs, sampled at surgery. CDR3 amino acids: CASRQGLAGVTDTQYF. CDR3 DNA sequence: TGTGCCAGCAGGCAAGGACTAGCGGGAGTCACAGATACGCAGTATTTT.